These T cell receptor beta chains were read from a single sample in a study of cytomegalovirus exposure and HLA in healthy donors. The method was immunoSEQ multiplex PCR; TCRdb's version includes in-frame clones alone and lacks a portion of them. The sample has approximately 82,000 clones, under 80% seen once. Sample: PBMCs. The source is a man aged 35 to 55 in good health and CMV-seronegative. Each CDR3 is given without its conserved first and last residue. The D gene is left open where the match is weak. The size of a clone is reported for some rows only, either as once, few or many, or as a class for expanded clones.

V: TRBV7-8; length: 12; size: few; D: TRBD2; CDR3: ASSPNIGGSEQY
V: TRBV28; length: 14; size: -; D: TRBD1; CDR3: ASSPAGQGVTGELF
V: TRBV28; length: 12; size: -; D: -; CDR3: ASSHRGRPDTQY
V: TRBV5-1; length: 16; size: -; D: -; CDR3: ASSLSTPQGSRVDTQY
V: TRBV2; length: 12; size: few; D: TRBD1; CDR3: ASSMGQGTGELF
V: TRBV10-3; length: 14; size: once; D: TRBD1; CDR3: AIRGGVTGQDYGYT
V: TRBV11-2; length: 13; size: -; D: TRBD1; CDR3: ASSRETGEVYGYT
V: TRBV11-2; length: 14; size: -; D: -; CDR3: ASSSIILTGANVLT
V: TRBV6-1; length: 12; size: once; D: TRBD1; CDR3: ASNPNRGGTEAF
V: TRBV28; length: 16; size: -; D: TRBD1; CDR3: ASRPLSVWGQWNTEAF
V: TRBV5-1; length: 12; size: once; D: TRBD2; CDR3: ASSLLAGQETQY
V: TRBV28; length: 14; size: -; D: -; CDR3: ASSPLTEALNYEQY
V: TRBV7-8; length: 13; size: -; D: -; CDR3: ASSLIGGTNYEQY
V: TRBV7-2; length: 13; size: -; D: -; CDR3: ASRDLGTDRNTIY
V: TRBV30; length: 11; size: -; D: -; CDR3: AWAGGVGTEAF
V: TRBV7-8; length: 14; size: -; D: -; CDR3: ASSLARGSSYNEQF
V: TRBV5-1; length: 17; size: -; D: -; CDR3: ASSLAGNVNDGSGNTIY
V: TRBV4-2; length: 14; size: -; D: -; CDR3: ASSQSFTDFYNEQF